This TCR beta chain was sequenced during a study of vaccination and CD4 T cells after COVID-19. For the study at large: Vaccinees got either two BNT162b2 doses or two mRNA-1273 doses. The cells in question were stimulated using overlapping spike peptides derived from SARS-CoV-2, HCoV-NL63, HCoV-OC43 and HCoV-229E.

As to this clonotype: Its antigen is still unknown.

The CDR3 has 16 residues. Germline V gives CDR1 MNHEY, CDR2 SMNVEV (reference sequence). Trimming took 3 bases from V and 0 from J; bases not matched to a gene: 4. Treatment described: roughly 10-day PBMC culture with coronavirus spike peptide pools or control peptides (ViraFEST assay). ViraFEST grew antigen-specific T cells using peptide pools, then sequenced TCRs. Half-medium replacement with fresh IL-2 medium took place on days 3 and 7. Sequenced with the Oncomine TCR Beta short-read assay was DNA taken from cultured CD4+ T cells. TCRdb reprocessed the PCR reads via MiXCR and lists one record per CDR3 protein. The sample shows around 15,000 distinct CDR3 sequences, 45% to 50% of them seen only once.

The sequence came from a human donor who had recovered from COVID-19. Sequencing was done on a sample of CD4+ T cells from blood, cultured in vitro. This chain connects TRBV27 to TRBJ1-3; 8 bases are a match to TRBD1. The CDR3 region has the DNA TGTGCCAGCAGTTTGACAGGGGCCCACTCTGGAAACACCATATATTTT. Its translation is CASSLTGAHSGNTIYF.